The clone carrying this T cell receptor (beta chain) was counted between two and nine times. The same CDR3 is also encoded by other DNA sequences in this sample. The CDR3 extends over 13 amino acids. The V gene lost 0 bases and the J gene lost 6 bases, with 6 bases spanning the gap. Germline loops: CDR1 ENHRY, CDR2 SYGVKD. The data stem from a study of blood T cell repertoires in COVID-19. Study background: Whether acute or convalescent, the COVID-19 samples came from the United States, Italy and Spain. From T cells, B-cell-depleted T cells, or PBMCs came the material, which was cDNA or gDNA.

Original handling: Counts of nucleated cells, estimated from reference gene primer amplification, were obtained. Assay used: immunoSEQ multiplex PCR; TCRdb lists only in-frame clones, some missing. V and J calls plus clone size are reproduced from that table; the DNA served to infer D and trimming. This sample has 180,000 or so clones; roughly 76% occur once, and the top ten carry 11%. The clonotype was recovered from a woman between 40 and 55 years old with COVID-19, enrolled during active disease. What was sequenced was peripheral blood. The V call is TRBV10-3, the J call TRBJ1-5; D might be TRBD1 (6 bases). In DNA form, the CDR3 reads TGTGCCATCAGTGAGTCAGGGGGTCAGCCCCAGCATTTT. It is translated as CAISESGGQPQHF.